These 2 T cell receptor beta chains were sequenced from one sample in a study of CD8 T cells in Susac syndrome (dated by TCRdb to the late 2010s). The library was built by means of the immunoSEQ multiplex PCR assay. RNA was extracted using the RNeasy kit, and about 0.45 to 1 ug of the RNA was reverse transcribed with random hexamers. Through fastp at Q25 and MiXCR, TCRdb rebuilt clones from the public reads, retaining in-frame beta chains. Duplicate CDR3 protein sequences are folded into a single record with the most common DNA and genes. The sample table holds tens of thousands of distinct CDR3 sequences, of which more than 85% were seen once. Of the sample, 0.5% falls within the top ten clones. Sequenced input: CD8+ T cells from PBMCs. Every receptor here comes from a human donor with multiple sclerosis.

V gene TRBV4-1 combines with J gene TRBJ2-7, with 11 bases fitting TRBD1. CDR1 and CDR2 (germline): MGHRA, YSYEKL. The V gene end was trimmed by 3 bases and the J gene end by 1 base; junction bases not matched to a gene: 5. The CDR3 runs 16 residues. CDR3 DNA: TGCGCCAGCAGCCACCAGGGGACAGGGGGTTCCTACGAGCAGTACTTC. Translation gives CASSHQGTGGSYEQYF.

The genes are TRBV5-4 and TRBJ1-3; tentative D call: TRBD1 (6 bases). The V end was cut by 4 bases, the J end by 0 bases, with 11 bases between. CDR3 length: 15 residues. Germline values: CDR1 SGHNT, CDR2 YYREEE (reference sequence). This CDR3 is CASSSGQSSGNTIYF. CDR3 sequence (DNA): TGTGCCAGCAGCAGTGGACAGTCCTCTGGAAACACCATATATTTT.